Sequencing of this T cell receptor beta chain was carried out in a study of blood T cell repertoires in COVID-19. The method was immunoSEQ multiplex PCR; TCRdb's version includes in-frame clones alone and lacks a portion of them. The table includes 150,000 to 200,000 clones, less than 95% detected once. About this clone itself: This same CDR3 is encoded by further DNA sequences in the sample.

This TCR was sampled from a man younger than 45 with COVID-19, enrolled during active disease. Sequencing was performed on peripheral blood.

CDR3 in DNA: TGCGCCAGCAGCTTGGGACAGGGGGCCTCCTACGAGCAGTACTTC. It specifies CASSLGQGASYEQYF. The chain recombines TRBV5-1 with TRBJ2-7; TRBD1 aligns across 10 bases. The germline V gene has CDR1 SGHRS and CDR2 YFSETQ. This CDR3 region has 15 residues. Trimming cost V 0 bases and J 0 bases; bases outside gene matches: 0.